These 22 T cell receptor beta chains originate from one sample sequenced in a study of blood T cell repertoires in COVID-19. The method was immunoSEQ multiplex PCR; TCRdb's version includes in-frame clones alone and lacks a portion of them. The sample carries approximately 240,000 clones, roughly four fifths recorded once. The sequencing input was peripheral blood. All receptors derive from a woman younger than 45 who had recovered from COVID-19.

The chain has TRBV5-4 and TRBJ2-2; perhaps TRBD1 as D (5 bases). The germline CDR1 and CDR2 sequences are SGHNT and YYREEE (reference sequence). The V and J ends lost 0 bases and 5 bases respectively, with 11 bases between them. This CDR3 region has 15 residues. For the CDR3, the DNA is TGTGCCAGCAGCTTGGAGCAGGGCGGTACCGGGGAGCTGTTTTTT. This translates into CASSLEQGGTGELFF.

The CDR3 reads CASSAPVRQGVTYGYTF. The CDR3 nucleotides are TGTGCCAGCAGCGCTCCCGTAAGACAGGGGGTGACCTATGGCTACACCTTC. This rearrangement joins TRBV9 to TRBJ1-2; TRBD1 agrees at 9 bases. Germline V CDR1 and CDR2: SGDLS, YYNGEE. This CDR3 is built from 17 residues. Trimming took 3 bases from V and 4 from J; bases not matched to a gene: 13. The full variable domain, in which reference TRBV9 and TRBJ1-2 provide the parts outside the CDR3, is DSGVTQTPKHLITATGQRVTLRCSPRSGDLSVYWYQQSLDQGLQFLIQYYNGEERAKGNILERFSAQQFPDLHSELNLSSLELGDSALYFCASSAPVRQGVTYGYTFGSGTRLTVV.

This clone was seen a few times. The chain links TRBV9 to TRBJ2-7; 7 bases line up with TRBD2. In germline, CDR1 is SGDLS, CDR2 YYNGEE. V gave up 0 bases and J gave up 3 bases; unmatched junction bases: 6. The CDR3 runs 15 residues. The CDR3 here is CASSVGDYSFYEQYF. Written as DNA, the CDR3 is TGTGCCAGCAGCGTAGGGGACTACAGCTTCTACGAGCAGTACTTC. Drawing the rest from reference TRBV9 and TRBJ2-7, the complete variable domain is DSGVTQTPKHLITATGQRVTLRCSPRSGDLSVYWYQQSLDQGLQFLIQYYNGEERAKGNILERFSAQQFPDLHSELNLSSLELGDSALYFCASSVGDYSFYEQYFGPGTRLTVT.

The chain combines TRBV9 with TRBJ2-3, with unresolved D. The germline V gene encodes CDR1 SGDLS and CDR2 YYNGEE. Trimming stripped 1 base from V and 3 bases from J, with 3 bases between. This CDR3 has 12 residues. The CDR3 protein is CASSVTTDTQYF. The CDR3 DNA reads TGTGCCAGCAGCGTAACTACAGATACGCAGTATTTT.

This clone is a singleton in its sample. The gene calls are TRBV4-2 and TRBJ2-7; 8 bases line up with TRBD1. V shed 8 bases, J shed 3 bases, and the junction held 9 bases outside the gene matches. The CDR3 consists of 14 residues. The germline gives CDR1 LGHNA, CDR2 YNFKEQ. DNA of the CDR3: TGTGCCAGCTCCCCTGGGACAGGCTTCTACGAGCAGTACTTC. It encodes CASSPGTGFYEQYF.

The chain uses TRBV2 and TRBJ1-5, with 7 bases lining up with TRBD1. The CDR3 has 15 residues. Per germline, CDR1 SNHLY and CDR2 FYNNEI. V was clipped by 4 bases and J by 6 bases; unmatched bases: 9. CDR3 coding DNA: TGTGCCAGCAGTGGGAGACAGGGAATAGTTCAGCCCCAGCATTTT. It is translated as CASSGRQGIVQPQHF.

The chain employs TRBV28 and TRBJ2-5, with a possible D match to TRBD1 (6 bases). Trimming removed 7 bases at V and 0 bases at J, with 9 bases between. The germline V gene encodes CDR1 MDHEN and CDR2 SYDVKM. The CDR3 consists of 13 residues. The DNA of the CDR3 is TGTGCCAGCACGGGACAAAACCAAGAGACCCAGTACTTC. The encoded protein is CASTGQNQETQYF.

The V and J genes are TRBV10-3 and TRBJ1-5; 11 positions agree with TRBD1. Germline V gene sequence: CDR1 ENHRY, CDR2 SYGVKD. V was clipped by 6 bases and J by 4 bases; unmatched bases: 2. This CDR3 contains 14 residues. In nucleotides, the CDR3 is TGTGCCATCAGCGGACAGGGGGCAAATCAGCCCCAGCATTTT. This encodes CAISGQGANQPQHF.

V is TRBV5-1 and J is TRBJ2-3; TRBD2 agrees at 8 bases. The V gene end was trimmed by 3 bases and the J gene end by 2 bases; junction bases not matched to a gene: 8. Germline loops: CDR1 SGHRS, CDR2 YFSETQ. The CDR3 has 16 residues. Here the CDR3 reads CASSSLGLALTDTQYF. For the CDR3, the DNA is TGCGCCAGCAGCTCCCTTGGACTAGCACTCACAGATACGCAGTATTTT.

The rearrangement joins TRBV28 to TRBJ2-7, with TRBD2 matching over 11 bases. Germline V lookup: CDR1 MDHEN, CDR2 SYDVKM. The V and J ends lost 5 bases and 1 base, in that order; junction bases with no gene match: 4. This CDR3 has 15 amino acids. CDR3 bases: TGTGCCAGCAGTCCCGGGACTAGCGGTTCCTACGAGCAGTACTTC. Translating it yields CASSPGTSGSYEQYF.

The CDR3 is CASSGLGNYNEQFF. CDR3 DNA: TGTGCCAGCAGCGGACTAGGTAACTACAATGAGCAGTTCTTC. The chain combines TRBV9 with TRBJ2-1, with a tentative D call TRBD2 (6 bases). This CDR3 comprises 14 residues. Trimming took 3 bases from V and 3 from J, leaving 10 bases between them. Germline V gives CDR1 SGDLS, CDR2 YYNGEE.

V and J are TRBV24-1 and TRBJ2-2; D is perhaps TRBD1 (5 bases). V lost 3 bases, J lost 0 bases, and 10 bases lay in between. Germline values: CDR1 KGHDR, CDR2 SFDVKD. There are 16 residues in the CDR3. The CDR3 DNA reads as TGTGCCACCAGTGATCATACGACAGCGAACACCGGGGAGCTGTTTTTT. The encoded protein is CATSDHTTANTGELFF.

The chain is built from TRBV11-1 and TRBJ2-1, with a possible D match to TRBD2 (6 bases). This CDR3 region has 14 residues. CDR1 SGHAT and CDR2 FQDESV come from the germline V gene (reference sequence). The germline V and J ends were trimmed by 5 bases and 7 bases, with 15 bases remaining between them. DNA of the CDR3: TGTGCCAGCAGCCCCCACGGGGGTCGGAATGAGCAGTTCTTC. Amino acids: CASSPHGGRNEQFF.

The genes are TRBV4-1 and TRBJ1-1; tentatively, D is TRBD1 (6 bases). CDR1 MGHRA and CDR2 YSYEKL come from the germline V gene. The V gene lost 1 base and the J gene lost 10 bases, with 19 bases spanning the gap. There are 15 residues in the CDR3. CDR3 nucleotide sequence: TGCGCCAGCAGCCAAGCCGGGACACCCATGGGGCGAGCTTTCTTT. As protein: CASSQAGTPMGRAFF.

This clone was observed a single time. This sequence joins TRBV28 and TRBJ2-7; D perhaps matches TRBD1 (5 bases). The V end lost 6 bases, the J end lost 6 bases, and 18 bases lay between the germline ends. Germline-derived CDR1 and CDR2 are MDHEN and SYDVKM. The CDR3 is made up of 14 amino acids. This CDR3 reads CASRLTLRVPEQYF. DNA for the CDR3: TGTGCCAGCAGGTTAACCCTCAGGGTGCCCGAGCAGTACTTC.

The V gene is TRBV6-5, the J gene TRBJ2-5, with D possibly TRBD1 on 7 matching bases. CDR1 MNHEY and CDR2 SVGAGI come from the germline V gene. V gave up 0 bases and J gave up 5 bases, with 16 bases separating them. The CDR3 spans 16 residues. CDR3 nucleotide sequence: TGTGCCAGCAGTTACTCGAGGAGGGGGCTCGGGGAGACCCAGTACTTC. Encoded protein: CASSYSRRGLGETQYF.

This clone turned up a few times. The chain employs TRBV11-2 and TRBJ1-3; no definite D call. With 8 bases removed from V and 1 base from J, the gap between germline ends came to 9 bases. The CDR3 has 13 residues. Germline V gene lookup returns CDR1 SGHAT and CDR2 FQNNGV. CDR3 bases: TGTGCCAGCTTCGGGTTTTCTGGAAACACCATATATTTT. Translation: CASFGFSGNTIYF.

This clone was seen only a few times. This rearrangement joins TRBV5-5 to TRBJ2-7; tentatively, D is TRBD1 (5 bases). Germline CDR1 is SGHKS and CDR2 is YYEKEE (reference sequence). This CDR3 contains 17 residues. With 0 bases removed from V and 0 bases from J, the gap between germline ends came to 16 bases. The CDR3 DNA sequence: TGTGCCAGCAGCTTGGAGTCGAACAGGCCTAACTCCTACGAGCAGTACTTC. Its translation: CASSLESNRPNSYEQYF.

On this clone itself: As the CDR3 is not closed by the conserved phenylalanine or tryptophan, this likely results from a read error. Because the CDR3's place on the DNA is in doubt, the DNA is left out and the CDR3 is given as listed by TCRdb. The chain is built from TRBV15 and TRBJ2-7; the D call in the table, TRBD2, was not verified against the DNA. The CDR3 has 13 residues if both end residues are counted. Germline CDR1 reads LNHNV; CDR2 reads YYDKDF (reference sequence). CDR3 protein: CATSRDGGNRLHY.

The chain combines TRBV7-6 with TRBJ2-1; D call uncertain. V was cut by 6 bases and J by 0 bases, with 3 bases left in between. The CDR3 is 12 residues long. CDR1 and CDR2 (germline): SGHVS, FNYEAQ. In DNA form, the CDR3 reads TGTGCCAGCAGGAGCTCCTACAATGAGCAGTTCTTC. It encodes CASRSSYNEQFF.

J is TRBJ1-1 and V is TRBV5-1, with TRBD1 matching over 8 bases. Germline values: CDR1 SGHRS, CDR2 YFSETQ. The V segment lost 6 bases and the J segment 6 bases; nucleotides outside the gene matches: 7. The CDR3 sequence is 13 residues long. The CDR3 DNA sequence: TGCGCCAGCAACGGCCAGGGGGCCGCTGAAGCTTTCTTT. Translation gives CASNGQGAAEAFF.

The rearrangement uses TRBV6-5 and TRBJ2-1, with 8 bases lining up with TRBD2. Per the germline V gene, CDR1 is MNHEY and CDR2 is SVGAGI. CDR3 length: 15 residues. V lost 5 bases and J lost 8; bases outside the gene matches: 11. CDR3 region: CASSPRSGRGYEQFF. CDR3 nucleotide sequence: TGTGCCAGCAGTCCGCGAAGCGGGAGAGGCTATGAGCAGTTCTTC.